This T cell receptor beta chain was profiled in a study of CD4 T cells in relation to SARS-CoV-2 and coronaviruses. Unexposed donor CD4+ T cells date from about 2011-2019, before the COVID-19 pandemic. CD4+ T cells were isolated from the cells after about ten days of culture. Clones were sequenced by immunoSEQ multiplex PCR, and TCRdb holds only the in-frame ones, with some missing. The table lists about 20,000 clones, around 67% of them singletons, with roughly 20% in the top ten. Germline CDR1 reads SNHLY; CDR2 reads FYNNEI. The CDR3 has 15 residues. V gave up 6 bases and J gave up 8 bases; unmatched junction bases: 8. Only a few counts were recorded for this clone. The antigen is not known.

Sequenced: CD4+ T cells from PBMCs, cultured in vitro. This sequence joins TRBV2 and TRBJ1-6; TRBD1 matches 9 bases. This clonotype was sampled from a human donor in good health. DNA for the CDR3: TGTGCCAGCAGGGGACAGGGCACGTGGTATTCACCCCTCCACTTT. Translated, it gives CASRGQGTWYSPLHF.